The entry below gives a single T cell receptor (beta chain) sequence along with its context. Its cognate antigen is unknown. Germline V gene lookup returns CDR1 SGHAT and CDR2 FQNNGV. This CDR3 has 16 residues. V was pared by 5 bases and J by 0 bases, with 11 bases between. Clones were sequenced by immunoSEQ multiplex PCR, and TCRdb holds only the in-frame ones, with some missing. The sample has 150,000 to 200,000 clones, roughly 88% seen once. The record originates from a study of T cell responses to AZD1222 COVID-19 vaccine. Findings of the study overall: Mostly white British, mostly female donors; authors suggested clonal diversity may be underestimated. Researchers took repertoire samples only after the peak T cell response had come.

The V gene is TRBV11-2, the J gene TRBJ1-6, with D maybe TRBD1 (5 bases). This specimen consisted of peripheral blood, obtained 28 days after the second AZD1222 dose. This TCR came from an adult who received the AZD1222 COVID-19 vaccine. CDR3 loop: CASSNTGHSYNSPLHF. The CDR3 DNA reads as TGTGCCAGCAGCAATACCGGACACTCCTATAATTCACCCCTCCACTTT.